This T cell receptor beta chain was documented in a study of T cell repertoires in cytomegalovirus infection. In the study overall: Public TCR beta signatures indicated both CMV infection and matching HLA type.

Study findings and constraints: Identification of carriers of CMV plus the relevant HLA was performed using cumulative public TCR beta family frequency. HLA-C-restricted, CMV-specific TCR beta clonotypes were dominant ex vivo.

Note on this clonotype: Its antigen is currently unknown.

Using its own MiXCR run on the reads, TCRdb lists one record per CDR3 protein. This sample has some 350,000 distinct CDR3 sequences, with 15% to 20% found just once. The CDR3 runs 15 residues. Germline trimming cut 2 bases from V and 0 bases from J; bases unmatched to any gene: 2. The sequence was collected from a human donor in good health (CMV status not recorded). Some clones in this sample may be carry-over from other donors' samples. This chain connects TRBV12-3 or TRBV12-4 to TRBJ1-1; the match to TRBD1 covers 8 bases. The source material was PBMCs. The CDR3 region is CASSLRQGMNTEAFF. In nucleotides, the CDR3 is TGTGCCAGCAGTTTACGACAGGGGATGAACACTGAAGCTTTCTTT.